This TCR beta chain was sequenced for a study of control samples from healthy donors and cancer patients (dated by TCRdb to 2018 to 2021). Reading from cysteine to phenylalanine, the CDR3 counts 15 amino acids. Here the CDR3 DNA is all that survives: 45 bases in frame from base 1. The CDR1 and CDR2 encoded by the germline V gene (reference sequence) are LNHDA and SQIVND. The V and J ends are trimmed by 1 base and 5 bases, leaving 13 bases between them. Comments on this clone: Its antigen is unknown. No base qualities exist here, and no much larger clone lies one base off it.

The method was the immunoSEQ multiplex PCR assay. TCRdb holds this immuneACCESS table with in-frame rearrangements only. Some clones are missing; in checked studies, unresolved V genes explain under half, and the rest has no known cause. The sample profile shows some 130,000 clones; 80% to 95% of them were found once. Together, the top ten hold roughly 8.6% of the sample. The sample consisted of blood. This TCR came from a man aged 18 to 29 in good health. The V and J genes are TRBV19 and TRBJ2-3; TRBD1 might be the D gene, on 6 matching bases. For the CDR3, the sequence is CASSIGAGVGDTQYF. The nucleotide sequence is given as TGTGCCAGTAGTATAGGAGCAGGGGTGGGAGATACGCAGTATTTT. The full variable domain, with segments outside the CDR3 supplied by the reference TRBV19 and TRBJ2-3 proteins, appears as DGGITQSPKYLFRKEGQNVTLSCEQNLNHDAMYWYRQDPGQGLRLIYYSQIVNDFQKGDIAEGYSVSREKKESFPLTVTSAQKNPTAFYLCASSIGAGVGDTQYFGPGTRLTVL.